Shown below are 17 T cell receptor beta chains from a single sample sequenced in a study of low-dose radiotherapy and immunotherapy resistance in tumors (dated by TCRdb to between 2021 and 2022). The reads were generated on an Illumina HiSeq 2500. Superscript III and a set of TRAV- and TRBV-specific primers were used to synthesize first-strand cDNA, so that both TCRalpha and TCRbeta chains were covered. A roughly 22-cycle PCR with Phusion amplified the TCRs, pairing a constant-region primer with the adapter that was attached to the V primers. Starting from the raw public reads, TCRdb applied fastp trimming at Q25, assembled clones with MiXCR and retained in-frame beta chains. Every entry covers one CDR3 protein and lists the most common genes and DNA from its rows. For this sample there are approximately 84,000 distinct CDR3 sequences; over 15% appear just once. The ten largest clonotypes hold 2.5% to 3.5% of the sample.

According to the study, the label for this sample's time point signals: before trial treatment. Here the sequenced sample was PBMCs, taken before treatment. These receptor sequences come from a male donor with prostate cancer.

This clonotype was counted many times. V is TRBV9 and J is TRBJ2-2; unclear D gene. The V end lost 3 bases, the J end lost 8 bases, and 11 bases lay between the germline ends. The length of the CDR3 is 13 residues. Germline values: CDR1 SGDLS, CDR2 YYNGEE. CDR3: CASSESTWGELFF. As DNA, the CDR3 is TGTGCCAGCAGCGAGAGCACCTGGGGGGAGCTGTTTTTT.

This clonotype showed up many times. The chain recombines TRBV9 with TRBJ2-1; 8 bases are shared with TRBD2. Trimming took 0 bases from V and 10 from J; bases not matched to a gene: 9. This CDR3 region has 15 residues. CDR1 is SGDLS, CDR2 YYNGEE, per germline. CDR3 nucleotide sequence: TGTGCCAGCAGCGTAGTTGGCGGGGGGCTTGGCGAGCAGTTCTTC. Amino acid sequence: CASSVVGGGLGEQFF.

This clonotype was counted many times. The chain joins TRBV29-1 to TRBJ1-4, with D unresolved. This CDR3 spans 13 amino acids. Per the germline V gene, CDR1 is SQVTM and CDR2 is ANQGSEA. The V and J ends lost 4 bases and 4 bases respectively, with 10 bases between them. The CDR3 sequence is CSVGRRSNEKLFF. The CDR3 coding sequence is TGCAGCGTTGGACGACGGAGTAATGAAAAACTGTTTTTT.

This clonotype was found many times. The chain uses TRBV29-1 and TRBJ2-2; D tentatively fits TRBD1 or TRBD2 (6 bases each). V dropped 6 bases and J dropped 8 bases, with 16 bases sitting between them. Germline V gives CDR1 SQVTM, CDR2 ANQGSEA. The CDR3 contains 13 residues. CDR3 nucleotides: TGCAGCGTAGCTTCGGGGGCTAGAGGGGAGCTGTTTTTT. Translating it yields CSVASGARGELFF.

Ten or more counts support this clonotype. V and J are TRBV29-1 and TRBJ1-5; D possibly corresponds to TRBD1 (6 bases). CDR1 SQVTM and CDR2 ANQGSEA come from the germline V gene. The CDR3 length is 13 residues. With 4 bases removed from V and 5 bases from J, the gap between germline ends came to 12 bases. This chain's CDR3 is CSVGGGDYQPQHF. As DNA, the CDR3 is TGCAGCGTTGGGGGGGGCGATTATCAGCCCCAGCATTTT.

The table lists this clonotype with many counts. This sequence joins TRBV18 and TRBJ1-6; a possible D gene is TRBD1 (6 bases). V lost 0 bases, J lost 7 bases, and 19 bases lay in between. Germline V gene lookup returns CDR1 KGHSH and CDR2 LQKENI. The CDR3 has 18 amino acids. The CDR3 DNA reads as TGTGCCAGCTCACCACCGCACCGGGGGGGCCTAAAAAATTCACCCCTCCACTTT. Residues: CASSPPHRGGLKNSPLHF.

This clonotype was recorded many times. The genes are TRBV11-3 and TRBJ2-1; 11 bases are a match to TRBD2. Germline CDR1 and CDR2: SGHNT and YENEEA. The trim removed 1 base at V and 4 bases at J, leaving 3 bases unmatched. This CDR3 is 16 amino acids long. CDR3: CASSLAGTSGYNEQFF. As DNA, the CDR3 is TGTGCCAGCAGCTTAGCCGGGACTAGCGGTTACAATGAGCAGTTCTTC.

This clonotype was observed at least ten times. This chain uses TRBV25-1 with TRBJ1-1; a possible D gene is TRBD1 (6 bases). Germline-derived CDR1 and CDR2 are MGHDK and SYGVNS. The length of the CDR3 is 12 residues. The V end lost 8 bases, the J end lost 4 bases, and 11 bases lay between the germline ends. The CDR3 DNA reads TGTGCCAGCCGCAGGGGTAGCACTGAAGCTTTCTTT. The encoded protein is CASRRGSTEAFF.

The sample holds many counts of this clonotype. The V call is TRBV5-5, the J call TRBJ2-3; D is possibly TRBD2 (5 bases). Germline V gives CDR1 SGHKS, CDR2 YYEKEE (reference sequence). This CDR3 comprises 16 residues. Trimming took 4 bases from V and 5 from J, leaving 20 bases between them. The CDR3 coding sequence is TGTGCCAGCAGCCCCGCCGGGAAGGGAGTGAGAGATACGCAGTATTTT. Amino acids: CASSPAGKGVRDTQYF.

There are many counts of this clonotype. This chain uses TRBV6-7 with TRBJ2-7; D not certain. TRBV6-7 is reported as an ORF; its role is uncertain. V lost 6 bases and J 6 bases, leaving 9 bases between the germline ends. CDR3 size: 11 residues. This chain's CDR3 is CASRHGGEQYF. The CDR3 nucleotides are TGTGCCAGCAGACACGGCGGCGAGCAGTACTTC.

This clonotype was detected a few times. The rearrangement joins TRBV3-1 to TRBJ1-4; unclear D gene. This CDR3 has 14 amino acids. The V gene's germline CDR1 is LGHDT and CDR2 YNNKEL (reference sequence). Trimming stripped 1 base from V and 5 bases from J, with 8 bases between. CDR3 in DNA: TGTGCCAGCAGCCAAGGTCATGTGAATGAAAAACTGTTTTTT. This translates into CASSQGHVNEKLFF.

Ten or more counts support this clonotype. The chain couples TRBV7-2 to TRBJ2-7, with D perhaps being TRBD1 or TRBD2 (7 bases each). The CDR3 contains 14 residues. Trimming shortened V by 5 bases and J by 6 bases, and 17 bases separated the two germline ends. Germline CDR1 SGHTA, CDR2 FQGNSA. CDR3 protein: CASSPGGGQREQYF. In DNA form, the CDR3 reads TGTGCCAGCAGCCCAGGGGGGGGCCAGCGCGAGCAGTACTTC.

At least ten counts were recorded for this clonotype. The V call is TRBV6-6, the J call TRBJ1-6; 11 bases line up with TRBD1. This CDR3 region has 16 residues. V gave up 5 bases and J gave up 6 bases; unmatched junction bases: 6. Germline assignment: CDR1 MNHNY and CDR2 SVGAGI (reference sequence). The DNA of the CDR3 is TGTGCCAGCAGTATGGACAGGGGGCGAAGTAATTCACCCCTCCACTTT. Its protein is CASSMDRGRSNSPLHF.

This clonotype was picked up many times. This sequence joins TRBV11-3 and TRBJ2-1; D unresolved. The CDR3 totals 12 residues. CDR1 is SGHNT, CDR2 YENEEA, per germline. The germline V and J ends were trimmed by 1 base and 14 bases, with 12 bases remaining between them. DNA for the CDR3: TGTGCCAGCAGCTTAGGACGCCCCCCAGAGTTCTTC. Amino acids: CASSLGRPPEFF.

In this sample, this clonotype turned up many times. The V gene is TRBV7-7, the J gene TRBJ1-5; 7 bases match TRBD1. CDR3 length equals 12 residues. The V gene's germline CDR1 is SSHAT and CDR2 FNYEAQ (reference sequence). CDR3 sequence (DNA): TGTGCTGTGGGACAGAAGAATCAGCCCCAGCATTTT. Protein: CAVGQKNQPQHF.

This clonotype was found many times. The chain is built from TRBV10-3 and TRBJ2-3, with 7 bases matching TRBD1. Germline-derived CDR1 and CDR2 are ENHRY and SYGVKD. The CDR3 has 13 amino acids. After removal of 10 bases from V and 2 bases from J, the junction contained 6 bases not matched to a gene. The CDR3 nucleotides read TGTGCCACCGTGACAGGGTTCACAGATACGCAGTATTTT. This encodes CATVTGFTDTQYF.

This clonotype showed up many times. V and J are TRBV20-1 and TRBJ2-5; D is uncertain. The CDR3 has 11 residues. Germline-derived CDR1 and CDR2 are DFQATT and SNEGSKA (reference sequence). Trimming took 7 bases from V and 0 from J, leaving 6 bases between them. Here the CDR3 reads CSVQDQETQYF. DNA of the CDR3: TGCAGTGTCCAGGACCAAGAGACCCAGTACTTC.